These 30 T cell receptor beta chains share one sample of origin, sequenced in a study of blood T cell repertoires in COVID-19. Only in-frame clones appear in the TCRdb table, and some are missing; sequencing was by immunoSEQ multiplex PCR. The sample shows hundreds of thousands of clones, roughly nine tenths of them seen only once. Sequencing was carried out using PBMCs or T cells enriched from blood (not recorded which). These receptors all stem from a young man who had recovered from COVID-19.

The chain uses TRBV28 and TRBJ1-3, with D perhaps matching TRBD1 (5 bases). The CDR3 totals 12 residues. The V and J ends lost 8 bases and 4 bases respectively, with 9 bases between them. The germline CDR1 and CDR2 sequences are MDHEN and SYDVKM. CDR3 region: CASGGAGNTIYF. DNA for the CDR3: TGTGCCAGCGGAGGGGCCGGAAACACCATATATTTT.

This clone was recorded once. CDR3 in DNA: TGTGCCACGGGGGGGAACAGGGTACTTCAGCCCCAGCATTTT. It codes for CATGGNRVLQPQHF. This chain uses TRBV6-6 with TRBJ1-5; TRBD1 is a possible D gene (6 bases). The V end lost 10 bases, the J end lost 6 bases, and 19 bases lay between the germline ends. This CDR3 comprises 14 residues. Germline V CDR1 and CDR2: MNHNY, SVGAGI (reference sequence).

V gene TRBV10-1 combines with J gene TRBJ2-1, with D possibly TRBD1 on 5 matching bases. The CDR3 is 13 amino acids. V was cut by 5 bases and J by 10 bases, with 15 bases left in between. CDR1 and CDR2 (germline): WNHNN, SYGVQD (reference sequence). The CDR3 loop is CASSTNWGEEQFF. The DNA of the CDR3 is TGCGCCAGCAGTACCAACTGGGGCGAAGAGCAGTTCTTC.

The rearrangement joins TRBV5-1 to TRBJ2-7; 9 bases are shared with TRBD1. This CDR3 region has 14 residues. Trimming at V came to 5 bases and at J to 8 bases, leaving 11 bases not matched to a gene. Germline-derived CDR1 and CDR2 are SGHRS and YFSETQ. The CDR3 loop is CASSSGQGSFKQYF. CDR3 coding DNA: TGCGCCAGCAGTTCCGGACAGGGGTCTTTTAAGCAGTACTTC.

This clone was counted a single time. This chain connects TRBV18 to TRBJ1-1, with unresolved D. Germline values: CDR1 KGHSH, CDR2 LQKENI. V gave up 0 bases and J gave up 0 bases, with 11 bases separating them. This CDR3 contains 16 residues. CDR3 amino acids: CASSPPTTGMNTEAFF. CDR3 DNA: TGTGCCAGCTCACCACCGACAACCGGCATGAACACTGAAGCTTTCTTT.

This clone showed up just once. The rearrangement uses TRBV29-1 and TRBJ2-1; a weak D match, TRBD2 (7 bases). This CDR3 has 13 residues. Germline CDR1 reads SQVTM; CDR2 reads ANQGSEA. V lost 1 base and J 10 bases, leaving 14 bases between the germline ends. CDR3 amino acids: CSVEVGEGEEQFF. The CDR3 DNA is TGCAGCGTTGAAGTCGGGGAGGGGGAGGAGCAGTTCTTC.

This chain joins TRBV28 and TRBJ1-2; TRBD1 might be the D (5 bases). Germline CDR1 is MDHEN and CDR2 is SYDVKM. V was clipped by 6 bases and J by 7 bases, with 18 bases between them. CDR3 length: 14 residues. CDR3 nucleotides: TGTGCCAGCAGAGAACCCCGGGGGTTGGCTGGCTACACCTTC. This translates into CASREPRGLAGYTF.

The V gene is TRBV6-2 or TRBV6-3, the J gene TRBJ2-5, with D possibly being TRBD2 (5 bases). Per germline, CDR1 MNHEY and CDR2 SVGEGT. With 6 bases removed from V and 3 bases from J, the gap between germline ends came to 20 bases. There are 16 residues in the CDR3. CDR3 protein: CASSQNLQRVEETQYF. The DNA for the CDR3 is TGTGCCAGCAGCCAAAATCTTCAGAGGGTGGAAGAGACCCAGTACTTC.

The chain has TRBV5-1 and TRBJ2-2; 9 positions agree with TRBD2. V trimming: 1 base; J trimming: 2 bases; junction bases outside the gene matches: 3. The germline V gene encodes CDR1 SGHRS and CDR2 YFSETQ. The CDR3 runs to 16 residues. The CDR3 DNA reads TGCGCCAGCAGCTTGAAACTAGCGGGCAACACCGGGGAGCTGTTTTTT. Residues: CASSLKLAGNTGELFF. The full variable domain, completed using reference TRBV5-1 and TRBJ2-2, is KAGVTQTPRYLIKTRGQQVTLSCSPISGHRSVSWYQQTPGQGLQFLFEYFSETQRNKGNFPGRFSGRQFSNSRSEMNVSTLELGDSALYLCASSLKLAGNTGELFFGEGSRLTVL.

This rearrangement joins TRBV5-1 to TRBJ1-2; D unclear. Germline loops: CDR1 SGHRS, CDR2 YFSETQ. The CDR3 spans 14 residues. The V end was cut by 4 bases, the J end by 0 bases, with 10 bases between. The CDR3 coding sequence is TGCGCCAGCAGCGCAGGTGGTACTAACTATGGCTACACCTTC. Translation: CASSAGGTNYGYTF.

This sequence joins TRBV11-2 and TRBJ2-1, with TRBD2 as a possible D gene (5 bases). CDR3 length: 17 residues. V lost 0 bases to trimming and J lost 0 bases, with 12 bases between them. CDR1 is SGHAT, CDR2 FQNNGV, per germline. CDR3 sequence reads: CASSLDGRGFSYNEQFF. The CDR3 nucleotides are TGTGCCAGCAGCTTAGATGGCCGGGGATTCTCCTACAATGAGCAGTTCTTC.

V usage is TRBV19 and J usage is TRBJ1-5; TRBD1 matches at 8 bases. Germline V gene data show CDR1 as LNHDA and CDR2 as SQIVND (reference sequence). Unmatched junction bases numbered 8, after V lost 5 bases and J lost 5 bases. The CDR3 totals 15 residues. The CDR3 is CASSLQDREHQPQHF. The CDR3 DNA is TGTGCCAGTAGTCTACAGGACAGGGAACATCAGCCCCAGCATTTT.

The table lists this clone with a count of one. The chain couples TRBV2 to TRBJ2-3; 9 bases agree with TRBD2. CDR3 size: 15 residues. Trimming took 0 bases from V and 5 from J; bases not matched to a gene: 3. Germline CDR1 is SNHLY and CDR2 is FYNNEI. The CDR3 sequence is CASSEALAGLDTQYF. As DNA, the CDR3 is TGTGCCAGCAGTGAAGCTCTAGCGGGATTAGATACGCAGTATTTT.

Ten or more counts support this clone. The chain joins TRBV27 to TRBJ2-1; D may be TRBD1 (5 bases). The CDR3 totals 15 residues. V was trimmed by 2 bases and J by 6 bases, leaving 14 bases between them. The germline V gene has CDR1 MNHEY and CDR2 SMNVEV (reference sequence). The CDR3 region has the DNA TGTGCCAGCAGTTTAAACCAAGGGGTTTTCAATGAGCAGTTCTTC. Protein sequence: CASSLNQGVFNEQFF.

The chain carries TRBV7-9 and TRBJ1-1; TRBD1 matches 11 bases. The germline gives CDR1 SEHNR, CDR2 FQNEAQ (reference sequence). The length of the CDR3 is 17 residues. Trimming removed 4 bases from V and 5 bases from J; junction bases left unmatched: 12. The CDR3: CASSSGQGGLRRTEAFF. The DNA of the CDR3 is TGTGCCAGCAGCTCGGGACAGGGGGGGCTTCGAAGGACTGAAGCTTTCTTT.

This chain links TRBV5-4 with TRBJ2-4, with D perhaps matching TRBD1 (5 bases). CDR3 length: 17 amino acids. In germline, CDR1 is SGHNT, CDR2 YYREEE (reference sequence). V was shortened by 0 bases and J by 0 bases, with 13 bases between the two germline ends. The CDR3 reads CASSLVGQGIAKNIQYF. The CDR3 nucleotides read TGTGCCAGCAGCTTGGTAGGTCAGGGAATAGCCAAAAACATTCAGTACTTC.

The chain joins TRBV30 to TRBJ2-1; TRBD2 matches 9 bases. Germline CDR1 and CDR2: GTSNPN and SVGIG (reference sequence). The CDR3 contains 14 residues. The J segment lost 6 bases and the V segment lost 4 bases, leaving 7 bases of the junction unmatched. CDR3 nucleotides: TGTGCCTGGACGAGGACTAGCGCCGGCAATGAGCAGTTCTTC. This gives the protein CAWTRTSAGNEQFF.

A single count supports this clone. This chain links TRBV7-9 with TRBJ2-7, with 7 bases that match TRBD2. V was pared by 8 bases and J by 2 bases, with 3 bases of the junction left unmatched. The CDR3 length is 12 residues. The germline CDR1 and CDR2 sequences are SEHNR and FQNEAQ (reference sequence). CDR3: CASQTSTYEQYF. The DNA for the CDR3 is TGTGCCAGCCAGACTAGCACCTACGAGCAGTACTTC.

V usage is TRBV2 and J usage is TRBJ1-6; D uncertain. This CDR3 contains 17 residues. Germline V gives CDR1 SNHLY, CDR2 FYNNEI. V lost 1 base and J 8 bases, leaving 18 bases between the germline ends. The CDR3 loop is CASSEEATLLGYSPLHF. The CDR3 DNA reads TGTGCCAGCAGTGAAGAAGCGACCCTTCTCGGTTATTCACCCCTCCACTTT.

The CDR3 DNA reads TGCGCCAGCACCCTCGGGACAGGGATGAACTATGGCTACACCTTC. Encoded protein: CASTLGTGMNYGYTF. The V and J genes are TRBV10-2 and TRBJ1-2, with 9 bases identical to TRBD1. J lost 2 bases, V lost 7 bases, and 8 bases had no gene match. The CDR3 consists of 15 residues. CDR1 and CDR2 from the germline V gene are WSHSY and SAAADI.

The chain uses TRBV19 and TRBJ2-7, with TRBD2 as a possible D gene (6 bases). V was shortened by 6 bases and J by 2 bases, with 11 bases between the two germline ends. Germline V CDR1 and CDR2: LNHDA, SQIVND (reference sequence). The CDR3 extends over 13 amino acids. The CDR3 is CASSPGVPYEQYF. The CDR3 DNA is TGTGCCAGTAGCCCGGGAGTGCCCTACGAGCAGTACTTC. Combining the CDR3 with reference TRBV19 and TRBJ2-7 gives the whole variable domain DGGITQSPKYLFRKEGQNVTLSCEQNLNHDAMYWYRQDPGQGLRLIYYSQIVNDFQKGDIAEGYSVSREKKESFPLTVTSAQKNPTAFYLCASSPGVPYEQYFGPGTRLTVT.

This clone came up once. This chain connects TRBV29-1 to TRBJ1-1, with D possibly TRBD1 on 5 matching bases. Germline V gene lookup returns CDR1 SQVTM and CDR2 ANQGSEA. The CDR3 consists of 10 residues. Trimming shortened V by 0 bases and J by 12 bases, and 8 bases separated the two germline ends. CDR3 sequence reads: CSVEDRTSFF. The CDR3 coding sequence is TGCAGCGTTGAAGATCGGACATCTTTCTTT.

This chain joins TRBV28 and TRBJ1-3; D ambiguous. CDR1 is MDHEN and CDR2 is SYDVKM in the germline V gene. V shed 8 bases and J shed 0 bases, with 8 bases lying between them. CDR3 size: 13 residues. Here the CDR3 reads CASRRNSGNTIYF. CDR3 nucleotides: TGTGCCAGCCGCAGAAACTCTGGAAACACCATATATTTT.

The chain employs TRBV5-6 and TRBJ1-5; 7 nucleotides agree with TRBD1. Germline trimming cut 5 bases from V and 6 bases from J; bases unmatched to any gene: 11. Germline assignment: CDR1 SGHDT and CDR2 YYEEEE. This CDR3 contains 15 residues. CDR3 in amino acids: CASSLRQGIGQPQHF. CDR3 DNA sequence: TGTGCCAGCAGTCTTCGACAGGGAATCGGTCAGCCCCAGCATTTT.

The chain combines TRBV9 with TRBJ2-7; the D gene is possibly TRBD2 (5 bases). CDR1 is SGDLS and CDR2 is YYNGEE in the germline V gene. This CDR3 is built from 14 residues. V was cut by 4 bases and J by 1 base, with 12 bases left in between. The CDR3 nucleotides read TGTGCCAGCAGCCCCGAGGGAGTTTCCTACGAGCAGTACTTC. Translation: CASSPEGVSYEQYF.

This clone was seen only once. V and J are TRBV2 and TRBJ1-2, with D perhaps matching TRBD1 (6 bases). V lost 7 bases, J lost 7 bases, and 13 bases lay in between. Germline lookup yields CDR1 SNHLY and CDR2 FYNNEI. The CDR3 has 12 amino acids. The CDR3 loop reads CASTTGLGGYTF. The CDR3 nucleotides are TGTGCCAGCACCACAGGGTTGGGTGGCTACACCTTC.

The chain couples TRBV6-1 to TRBJ1-1, with D maybe TRBD1 (5 bases). Germline V lookup: CDR1 MNHNS, CDR2 SASEGT. The V end was cut by 0 bases, the J end by 0 bases, with 8 bases between. CDR3 length: 15 residues. CDR3 coding DNA: TGTGCCAGCAGTGAAGCGGGACTGATGAACACTGAAGCTTTCTTT. This gives the protein CASSEAGLMNTEAFF.

The chain employs TRBV11-2 and TRBJ2-2, with 9 bases lining up with TRBD1. J gave up 2 bases and V 5 bases, and 6 bases lay outside the gene matches. This CDR3 is 16 amino acids long. The germline gives CDR1 SGHAT, CDR2 FQNNGV. In nucleotides, the CDR3 is TGTGCCAGCAGCCGAGGACAGGGGATAAACACCGGGGAGCTGTTTTTT. Protein sequence: CASSRGQGINTGELFF.

The V call is TRBV5-8, the J call TRBJ2-3; 11 bases fit TRBD2. The germline V gene encodes CDR1 SGHTS and CDR2 YDEGEE. There are 15 residues in the CDR3. V trimming: 4 bases; J trimming: 4 bases; junction bases outside the gene matches: 5. In DNA, the CDR3 is TGTGCCAGCAGCCTGACTAGCGGGACGCCAGATACGCAGTATTTT. Its protein product is CASSLTSGTPDTQYF.

This rearrangement joins TRBV6-5 to TRBJ2-7; the D gene is possibly TRBD2 (6 bases). V lost 9 bases and J 3 bases, leaving 18 bases between the germline ends. This CDR3 region has 14 residues. Germline assignment: CDR1 MNHEY and CDR2 SVGAGI. This CDR3 reads CASWDSLNYYEQYF. DNA for the CDR3: TGTGCCAGTTGGGACTCCCTCAACTACTACGAGCAGTACTTC.